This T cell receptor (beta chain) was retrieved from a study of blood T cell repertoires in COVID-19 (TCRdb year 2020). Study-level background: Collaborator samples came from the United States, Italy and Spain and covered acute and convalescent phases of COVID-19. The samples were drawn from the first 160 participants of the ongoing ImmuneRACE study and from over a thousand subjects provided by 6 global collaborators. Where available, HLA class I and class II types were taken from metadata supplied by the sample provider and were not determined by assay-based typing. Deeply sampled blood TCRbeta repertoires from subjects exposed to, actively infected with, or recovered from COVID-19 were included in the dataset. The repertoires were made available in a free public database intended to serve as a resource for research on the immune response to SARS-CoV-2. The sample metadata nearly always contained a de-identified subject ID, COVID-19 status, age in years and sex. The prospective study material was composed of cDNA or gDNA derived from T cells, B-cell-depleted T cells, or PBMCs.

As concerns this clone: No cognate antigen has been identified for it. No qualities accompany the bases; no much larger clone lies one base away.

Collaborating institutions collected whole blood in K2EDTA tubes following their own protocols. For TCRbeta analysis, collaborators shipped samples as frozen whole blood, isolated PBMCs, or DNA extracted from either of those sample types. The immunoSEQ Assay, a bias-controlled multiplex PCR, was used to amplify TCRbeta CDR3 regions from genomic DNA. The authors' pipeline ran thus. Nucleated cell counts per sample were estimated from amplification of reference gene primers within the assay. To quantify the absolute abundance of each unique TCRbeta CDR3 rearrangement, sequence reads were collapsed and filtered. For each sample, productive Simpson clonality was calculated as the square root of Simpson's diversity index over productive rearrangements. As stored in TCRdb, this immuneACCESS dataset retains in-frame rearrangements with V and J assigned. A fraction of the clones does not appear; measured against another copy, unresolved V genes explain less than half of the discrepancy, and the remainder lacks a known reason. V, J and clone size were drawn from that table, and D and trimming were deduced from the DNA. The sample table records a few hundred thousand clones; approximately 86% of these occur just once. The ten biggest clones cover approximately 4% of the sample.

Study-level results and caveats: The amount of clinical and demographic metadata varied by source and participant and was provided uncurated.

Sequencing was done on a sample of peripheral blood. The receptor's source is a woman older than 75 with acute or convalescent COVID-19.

The sequenced DNA: TGTGCCAGCTCCCCAGGACAGGGAGGTAATCAGCCCCAGCATTTT. Translation gives CASSPGQGGNQPQHF. The rearranged segments are TRBV18 and TRBJ1-5, with 8 bases aligning to TRBD1. V loses 6 bases at its end and J loses 4 bases; junction bases beyond the gene matches: 8. The CDR3 covers 15 residues, taking in both the cysteine and the phenylalanine. The read is trimmed to its CDR3 DNA, 45 bases read in frame from base 1. According to the germline V gene, CDR1 reads KGHSH and CDR2 reads LQKENI.